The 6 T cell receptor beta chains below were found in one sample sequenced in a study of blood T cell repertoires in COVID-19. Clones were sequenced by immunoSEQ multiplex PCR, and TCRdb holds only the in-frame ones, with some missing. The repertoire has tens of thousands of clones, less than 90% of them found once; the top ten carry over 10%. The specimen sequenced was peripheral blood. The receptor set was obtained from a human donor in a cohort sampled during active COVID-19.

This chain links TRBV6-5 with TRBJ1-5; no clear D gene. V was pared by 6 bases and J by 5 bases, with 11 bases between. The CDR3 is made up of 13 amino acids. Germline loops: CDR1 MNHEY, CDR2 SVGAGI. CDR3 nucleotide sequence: TGTGCCAGCAGGACTCCCTGGGATCAGCCCCAGCATTTT. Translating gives CASRTPWDQPQHF.

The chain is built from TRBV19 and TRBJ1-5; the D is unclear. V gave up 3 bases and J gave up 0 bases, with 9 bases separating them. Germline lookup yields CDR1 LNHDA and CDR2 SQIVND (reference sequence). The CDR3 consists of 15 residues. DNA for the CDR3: TGTGCCAGTAGTATCGGTTTCTCTAGCAATCAGCCCCAGCATTTT. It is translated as CASSIGFSSNQPQHF.

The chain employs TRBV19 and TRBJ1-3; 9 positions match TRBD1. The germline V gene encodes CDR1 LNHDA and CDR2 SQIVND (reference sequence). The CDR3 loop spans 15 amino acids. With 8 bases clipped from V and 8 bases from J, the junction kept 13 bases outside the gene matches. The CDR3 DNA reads TGTGCCAGTTCAGCCGAGGACAGGGGTTCGGACACCATATATTTT. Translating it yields CASSAEDRGSDTIYF.

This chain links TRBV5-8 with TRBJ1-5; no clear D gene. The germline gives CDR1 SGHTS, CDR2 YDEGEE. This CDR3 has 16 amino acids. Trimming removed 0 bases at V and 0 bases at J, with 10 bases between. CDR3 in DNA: TGTGCCAGCAGCTTGGCCACTGGAGTTAGCAATCAGCCCCAGCATTTT. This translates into CASSLATGVSNQPQHF.

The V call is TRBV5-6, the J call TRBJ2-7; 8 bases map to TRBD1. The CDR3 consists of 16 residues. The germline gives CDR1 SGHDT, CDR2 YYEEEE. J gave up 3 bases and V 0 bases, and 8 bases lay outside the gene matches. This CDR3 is CASSLGPTGADYEQYF. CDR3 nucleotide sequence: TGTGCCAGCAGCTTGGGTCCGACAGGGGCGGACTACGAGCAGTACTTC.

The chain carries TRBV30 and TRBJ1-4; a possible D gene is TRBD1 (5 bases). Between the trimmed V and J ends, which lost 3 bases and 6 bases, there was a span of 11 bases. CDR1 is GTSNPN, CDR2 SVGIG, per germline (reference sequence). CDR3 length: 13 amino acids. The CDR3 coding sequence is TGTGCCTGGAGATCGGCGGGGCATGAAAAACTGTTTTTT. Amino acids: CAWRSAGHEKLFF.